The 2 T cell receptor beta chains listed next were all sequenced from one sample in a study of blood T cell repertoires in COVID-19. Clones were read by immunoSEQ multiplex PCR, and TCRdb kept only the in-frame ones, dropping some. The sample contains some 43,000 clones, around 84% of which appear only once. Sequencing was carried out using peripheral blood. The receptors come from a man aged 45-65 years with active or convalescent COVID-19.

The rearrangement joins TRBV3-1 (or the pseudogene TRBV3-2) to TRBJ1-3; 8 bases align to TRBD1. The CDR3 loop spans 16 amino acids. Germline CDR1 and CDR2: LGHDT and YNNKEL (reference sequence). The ends lost 4 bases at V and 0 bases at J; junction bases unmatched: 5. CDR3 region: CASSRRQGRSGNTIYF. CDR3 bases: TGTGCCAGCAGCCGTAGACAGGGGCGCTCTGGAAACACCATATATTTT.

There are a few counts of this clone. This chain uses TRBV2 with TRBJ1-2, with 10 bases that match TRBD1. The V and J ends lost 8 bases and 2 bases, in that order; junction bases with no gene match: 2. The CDR3 is made up of 13 amino acids. In germline, CDR1 is SNHLY, CDR2 FYNNEI. CDR3 protein: CASRDRGNYGYTF. The DNA for the CDR3 is TGTGCCAGCCGGGACAGGGGAAACTATGGCTACACCTTC.